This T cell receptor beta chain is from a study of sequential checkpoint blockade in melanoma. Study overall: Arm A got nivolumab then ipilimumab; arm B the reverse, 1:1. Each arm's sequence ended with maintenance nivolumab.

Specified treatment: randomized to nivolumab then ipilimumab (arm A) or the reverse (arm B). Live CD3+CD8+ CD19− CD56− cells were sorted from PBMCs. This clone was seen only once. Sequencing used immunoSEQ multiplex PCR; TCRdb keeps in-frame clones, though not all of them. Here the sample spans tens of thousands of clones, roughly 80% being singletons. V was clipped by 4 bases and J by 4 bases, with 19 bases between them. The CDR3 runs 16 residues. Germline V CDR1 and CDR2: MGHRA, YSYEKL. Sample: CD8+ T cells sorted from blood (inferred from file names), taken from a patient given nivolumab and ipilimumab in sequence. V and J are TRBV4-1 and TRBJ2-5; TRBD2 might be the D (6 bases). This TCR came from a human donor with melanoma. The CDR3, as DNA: TGCGCCAGCAGCCTCGAATGGGGACTTCAATTAGAGACCCAGTACTTC. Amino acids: CASSLEWGLQLETQYF.